This TCR beta chain was recovered during a study of T cells in Graves' hyperthyroidism and ophthalmopathy. RNA transcripts provided the source from which TCR beta CDR3 regions were amplified. A first-round RT-PCR of the TCR CDR3 used the HTBI primer set. MiXCR, applied by TCRdb to the multiplex PCR reads, yields one record per CDR3 protein. The data contain 690,000 or so distinct CDR3 sequences, roughly 20% of them singletons. On this clonotype: A read error may account for a junction end that differs from germline.

Input material: blood. This TCR was sampled from a woman between 50 and 59 years old with Graves' hyperthyroidism that later progressed to Graves' ophthalmopathy.

CDR3 nucleotide sequence: TGTGCCATCTCCAATCCGGGGACTAGCGGGGGGTCGGCTTACAATGAGCGGTTCTTC. Encoded protein: CAISNPGTSGGSAYNERFF. V gene TRBV10-3 combines with J gene TRBJ2-1, with 15 bases identical to TRBD2. The CDR3 is 19 residues long. Germline V CDR1 and CDR2: ENHRY, SYGVKD.